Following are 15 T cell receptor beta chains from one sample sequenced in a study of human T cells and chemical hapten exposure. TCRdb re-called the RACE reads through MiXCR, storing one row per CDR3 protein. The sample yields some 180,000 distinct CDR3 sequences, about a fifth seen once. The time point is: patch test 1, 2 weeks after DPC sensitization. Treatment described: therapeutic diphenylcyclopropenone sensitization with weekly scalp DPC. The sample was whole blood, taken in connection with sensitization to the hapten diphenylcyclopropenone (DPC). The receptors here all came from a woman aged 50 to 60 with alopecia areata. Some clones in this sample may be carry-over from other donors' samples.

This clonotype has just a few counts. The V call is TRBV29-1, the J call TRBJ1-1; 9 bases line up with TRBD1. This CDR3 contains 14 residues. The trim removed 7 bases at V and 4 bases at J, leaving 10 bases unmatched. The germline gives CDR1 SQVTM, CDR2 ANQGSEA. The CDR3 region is CSANTGGWGTEAFF. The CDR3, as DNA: TGCAGCGCCAACACAGGGGGCTGGGGCACTGAAGCTTTCTTT.

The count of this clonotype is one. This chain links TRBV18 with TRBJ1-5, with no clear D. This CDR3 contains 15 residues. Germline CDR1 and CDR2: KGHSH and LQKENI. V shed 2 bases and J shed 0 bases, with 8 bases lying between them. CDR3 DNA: TGTGCCAGCTCACCAGAAGGACTTAGCAATCAGCCCCAGCATTTT. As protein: CASSPEGLSNQPQHF.

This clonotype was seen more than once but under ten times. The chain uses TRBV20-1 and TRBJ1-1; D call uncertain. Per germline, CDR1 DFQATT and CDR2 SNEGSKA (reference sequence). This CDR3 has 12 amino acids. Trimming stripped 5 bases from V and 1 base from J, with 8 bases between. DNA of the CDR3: TGCAGTGCTGGGAGGAGGAACACTGAAGCTTTCTTT. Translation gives CSAGRRNTEAFF.

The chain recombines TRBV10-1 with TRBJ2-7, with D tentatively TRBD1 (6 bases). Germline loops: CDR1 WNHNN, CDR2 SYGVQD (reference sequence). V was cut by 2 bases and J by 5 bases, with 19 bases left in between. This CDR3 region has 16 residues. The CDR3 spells CASSEITGRGRDEQYF. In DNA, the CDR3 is TGCGCCAGCAGTGAGATAACGGGCAGGGGAAGGGACGAGCAGTACTTC.

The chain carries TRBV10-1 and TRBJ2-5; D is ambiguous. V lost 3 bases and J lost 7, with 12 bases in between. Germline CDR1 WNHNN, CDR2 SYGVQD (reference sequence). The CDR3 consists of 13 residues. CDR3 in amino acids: CASSDLPRGTQYF. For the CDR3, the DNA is TGCGCCAGCAGTGACCTCCCACGCGGGACCCAGTACTTC.

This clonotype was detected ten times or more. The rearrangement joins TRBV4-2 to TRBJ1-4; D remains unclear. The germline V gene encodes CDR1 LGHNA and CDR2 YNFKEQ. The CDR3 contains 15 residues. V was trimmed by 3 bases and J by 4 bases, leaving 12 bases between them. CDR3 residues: CASSQNPANNEKLFF. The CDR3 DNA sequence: TGTGCCAGCAGCCAGAACCCGGCGAATAATGAAAAACTGTTTTTT.

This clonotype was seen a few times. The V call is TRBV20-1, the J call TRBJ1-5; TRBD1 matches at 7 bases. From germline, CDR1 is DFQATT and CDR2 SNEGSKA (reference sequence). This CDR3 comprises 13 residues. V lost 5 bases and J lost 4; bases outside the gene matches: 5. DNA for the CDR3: TGCAGTGCTTCGACAGGGATGAATCAGCCCCAGCATTTT. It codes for CSASTGMNQPQHF.

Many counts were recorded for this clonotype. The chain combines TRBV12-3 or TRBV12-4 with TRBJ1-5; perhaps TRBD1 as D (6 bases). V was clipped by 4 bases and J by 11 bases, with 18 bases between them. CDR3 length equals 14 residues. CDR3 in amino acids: CASSSPGHPGAQHF. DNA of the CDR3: TGTGCCAGCAGTTCGCCGGGACACCCTGGGGCCCAGCATTTT.

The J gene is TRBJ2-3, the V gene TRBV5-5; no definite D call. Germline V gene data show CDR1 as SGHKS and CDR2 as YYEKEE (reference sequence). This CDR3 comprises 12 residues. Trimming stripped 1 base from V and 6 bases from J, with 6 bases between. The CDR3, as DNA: TGTGCCAGCAGCTTGATGGGGGATACGCAGTATTTT. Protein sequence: CASSLMGDTQYF.

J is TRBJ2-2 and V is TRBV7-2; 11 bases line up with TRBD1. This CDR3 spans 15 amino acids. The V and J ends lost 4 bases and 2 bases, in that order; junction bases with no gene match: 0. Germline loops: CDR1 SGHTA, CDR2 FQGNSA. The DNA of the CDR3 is TGTGCCAGCAGCTGGACAGGGGGCAACACCGGGGAGCTGTTTTTT. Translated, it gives CASSWTGGNTGELFF.

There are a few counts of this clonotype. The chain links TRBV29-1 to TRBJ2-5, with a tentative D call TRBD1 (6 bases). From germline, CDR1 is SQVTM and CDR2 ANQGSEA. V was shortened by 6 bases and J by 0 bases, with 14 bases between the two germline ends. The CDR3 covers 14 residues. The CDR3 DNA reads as TGCAGCGTGAATTTCCAGGGGAACCAAGAGACCCAGTACTTC. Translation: CSVNFQGNQETQYF. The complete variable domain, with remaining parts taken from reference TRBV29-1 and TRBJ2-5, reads SAVISQKPSRDICQRGTSLTIQCQVDSQVTMMFWYRQQPGQSLTLIATANQGSEATYESGFVIDKFPISRPNLTFSTLTVSNMSPEDSSIYLCSVNFQGNQETQYFGPGTRLLVL.

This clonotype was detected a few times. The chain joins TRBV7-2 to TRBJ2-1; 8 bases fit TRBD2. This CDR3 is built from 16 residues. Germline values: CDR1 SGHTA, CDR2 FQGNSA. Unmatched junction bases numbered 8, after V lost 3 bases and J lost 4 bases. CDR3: CASSFSAGVGYNEQFF. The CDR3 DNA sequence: TGTGCCAGCAGCTTTTCAGCGGGAGTGGGGTACAATGAGCAGTTCTTC.

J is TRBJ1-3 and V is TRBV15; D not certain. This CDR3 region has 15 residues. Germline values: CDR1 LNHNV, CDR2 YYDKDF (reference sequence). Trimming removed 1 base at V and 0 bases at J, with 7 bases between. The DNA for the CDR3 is TGTGCCACCAGCAGAGCCGGACTCTCTGGAAACACCATATATTTT. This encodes CATSRAGLSGNTIYF.

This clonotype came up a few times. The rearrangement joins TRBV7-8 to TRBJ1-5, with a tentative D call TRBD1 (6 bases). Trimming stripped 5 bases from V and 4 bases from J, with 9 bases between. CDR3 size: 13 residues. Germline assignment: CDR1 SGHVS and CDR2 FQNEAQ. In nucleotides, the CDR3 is TGTGCCAGCAGCAGGACAGAAAATCAGCCCCAGCATTTT. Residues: CASSRTENQPQHF.

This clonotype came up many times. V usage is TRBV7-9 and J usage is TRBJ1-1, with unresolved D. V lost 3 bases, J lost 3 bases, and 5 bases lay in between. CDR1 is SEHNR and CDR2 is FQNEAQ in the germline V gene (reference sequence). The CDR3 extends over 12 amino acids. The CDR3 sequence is CASSFGDTEAFF. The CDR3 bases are TGTGCCAGCAGCTTTGGCGACACTGAAGCTTTCTTT.